These T cell receptor beta chains were read from a single sample in a study of T cell clones after liver transplantation. The protocol was immunoSEQ multiplex PCR, while the TCRdb copy is restricted to in-frame clones and leaves out a portion. The table lists about 50,000 clones, 55% to 85% of them singletons. Sample: CD4+ T cells from blood, taken around 54 months after liver transplant. All receptors derive from a human patient who received a liver transplant. Some T cells may be the graft donor's. CDR3s include the opening cysteine and the closing phenylalanine or tryptophan. The D gene is left open where the match is weak. A row's size may be missing; if present it is once, few, many or a size class.

j_call d_call clone_size v_call cdr3_nt cdr3_aa
TRBJ2-5 TRBD1 - TRBV7-8 TGTGCCAGCCGGACAGGGCAAGAGACCCAGTACTTC CASRTGQETQYF
TRBJ2-7 - - TRBV7-9 TGTGCCAGCAGCCAATTGACCCGGGCGGGGCCGAGGAGCGAGCAGTACTTC CASSQLTRAGPRSEQYF
TRBJ2-2 TRBD2 - TRBV5-1 TGCGCCAGCAGCCCAAACCCCCGCTGGACTAGCGGGGGGCTGAACACCGGGGAGCTGTTTTTT CASSPNPRWTSGGLNTGELFF
TRBJ1-1 - - TRBV7-2 TGTGCCAGCGGCCTACAGGGCAGGGCATACAACACTGAAGCTTTCTTT CASGLQGRAYNTEAFF
TRBJ1-6 - - TRBV10-2 TGCGCCAGCAGTGAGTGGGGGGCACGTTCACCCCTCCACTTT CASSEWGARSPLHF
TRBJ1-6 - - TRBV6-6 TGTGCCAGCAGTTGGGAGGGAGATAATTCACCCCTCCACTTT CASSWEGDNSPLHF
TRBJ2-7 - - TRBV27 TGTGCCAGCAGTTTAATCGGGGAGGATAGCTCCTACGAGCAGTACTTC CASSLIGEDSSYEQYF
TRBJ2-2 - few TRBV5-4 TGTGCCAGCAGCTTGGATCCGGCAGCGAACACCGGGGAGCTGTTTTTT CASSLDPAANTGELFF
TRBJ1-6 - once TRBV6-1 TGTGCCAGCAGCTCGAGGGCGGGGAATTCACCCCTCCACTTT CASSSRAGNSPLHF
TRBJ1-1 - - TRBV28 TGTGCCAGCAGTTCCCGGTGGAGTAGCACTGAAGCTTTCTTT CASSSRWSSTEAFF
TRBJ2-3 TRBD2 - TRBV2 TGTGCCAGCAGTCGCGGGACTAGAACAGATACGCAGTATTTT CASSRGTRTDTQYF
TRBJ1-1 TRBD1 - TRBV19 TGTGCCAGTAACAGGGGGCGCGACACTGAAGCTTTCTTT CASNRGRDTEAFF
TRBJ2-7 TRBD2 - TRBV27 TGTGCCAGCAGTTCCCGGGAGGCCCCCTACGAGCAGTACTTC CASSSREAPYEQYF
TRBJ2-3 - once TRBV7-9 TGTGCCAGCAGCTTAGACTCAGCAACAGATACGCAGTATTTT CASSLDSATDTQYF
TRBJ1-5 TRBD1 - TRBV6-1 TGTGCCAGCAGTGATCAGGACAGGGCCAATCAGCCCCAGCATTTT CASSDQDRANQPQHF
TRBJ2-7 - - TRBV28 TGTGCCAGCAGTTTGGGGGGAGGCTACGAGCAGTACTTC CASSLGGGYEQYF